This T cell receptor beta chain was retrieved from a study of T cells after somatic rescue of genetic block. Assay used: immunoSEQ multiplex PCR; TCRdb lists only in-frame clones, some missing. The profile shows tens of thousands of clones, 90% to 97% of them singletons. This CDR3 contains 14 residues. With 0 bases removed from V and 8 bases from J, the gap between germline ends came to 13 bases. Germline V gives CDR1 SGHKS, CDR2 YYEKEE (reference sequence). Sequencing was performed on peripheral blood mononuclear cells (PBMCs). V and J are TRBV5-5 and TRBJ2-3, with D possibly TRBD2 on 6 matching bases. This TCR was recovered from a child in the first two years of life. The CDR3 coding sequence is TGTGCCAGCAGCTTGGCGGGAGTTGCGGGTACGCAGTATTTT. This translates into CASSLAGVAGTQYF.